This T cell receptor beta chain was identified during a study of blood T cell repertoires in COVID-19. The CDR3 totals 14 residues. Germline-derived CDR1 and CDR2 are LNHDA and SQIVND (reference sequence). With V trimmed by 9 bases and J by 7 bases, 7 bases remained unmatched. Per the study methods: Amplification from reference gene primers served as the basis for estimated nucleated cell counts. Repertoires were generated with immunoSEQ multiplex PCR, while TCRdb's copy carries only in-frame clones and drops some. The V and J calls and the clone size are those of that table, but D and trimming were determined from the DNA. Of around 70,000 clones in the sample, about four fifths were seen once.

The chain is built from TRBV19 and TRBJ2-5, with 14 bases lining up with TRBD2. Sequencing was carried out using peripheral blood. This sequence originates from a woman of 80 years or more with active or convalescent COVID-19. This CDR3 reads CASRLAGGPGTQYF. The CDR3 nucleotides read TGTGCCAGCCGACTAGCGGGAGGGCCGGGGACCCAGTACTTC.